This T cell receptor beta chain was profiled in a study of T cell repertoires in cytomegalovirus infection. Study in general: In the study, CMV epitopes included recently identified HLA-C-restricted and well-studied HLA-B-restricted ones.

This CDR3 is 18 amino acids long. Trimming left V 3 bases short and J 2 bases short, with 18 bases between. Germline CDR1 reads SGHDT; CDR2 reads YYEEEE. TCRdb re-analysed the reads in MiXCR, keeping a single row per CDR3 protein. The sample holds fewer than 900,000 distinct CDR3 sequences, approximately 32% seen once. As for this clonotype: Its antigen remains unknown.

This sequence was found in a human donor in good health (CMV status not recorded). Some clones in this sample may be carry-over from other donors' samples. The rearrangement uses TRBV5-6 and TRBJ2-6; TRBD2 is a possible D gene (5 bases). Specimen: cultured CD8+ T cells from PBMCs, collected from culture after CMV antigen stimulation. CDR3 coding DNA: TGTGCCAGCAGCTCATCGCAGGATTCGGGAACTGGGGCCAACGTCCTGACTTTC. Residues: CASSSSQDSGTGANVLTF.